This T cell receptor (beta chain) was captured in a study of cytomegalovirus exposure and HLA in healthy donors. Broader study findings: It is likely that the observed cluster of highly shared sequence variants was a sequencing artifact.

The CDR3 extends over 13 amino acids. Trimming pared 10 bases from V and 3 bases from J, leaving 15 bases between. Germline CDR1 WSHSY, CDR2 SAAADI. PCR primers comprised 60 Vbeta and 13 Jbeta primers. Assay used: immunoSEQ multiplex PCR; TCRdb lists only in-frame clones, some missing. The sample carries about 200,000 clones, around 80% recorded once. Regarding this clone: Antigen specificity is unknown.

This receptor was identified in a girl aged 2 to 9 in good health and CMV-seronegative. V usage is TRBV10-2 and J usage is TRBJ1-1; D gene ambiguous. The material sequenced was PBMCs. The CDR3 loop reads CATLRAGDTEAFF. DNA for the CDR3: TGCGCCACCCTAAGGGCGGGCGACACTGAAGCTTTCTTT.